This T cell receptor beta chain was identified in a study of T cell repertoires in cytomegalovirus infection. In the study overall: The authors relied on CMV epitopes, both recently identified HLA-C-restricted and well-studied HLA-B-restricted. TCR beta signatures that were public indicated CMV infection and matching HLA type.

Broader study findings: The ex vivo response was dominated by HLA-C-restricted CMV-specific TCR beta clonotypes. Of the TCR beta families, the public ones yielded a cumulative frequency that identified carriers of CMV plus the relevant HLA.

The V gene's germline CDR1 is SGHVS and CDR2 FQNEAQ. Trimming removed 5 bases from V and 2 bases from J, with 15 bases in between. This CDR3 contains 15 residues. As concerns this clonotype: What it binds is not known. This may stem from a read error, because a much larger clone lies one nucleotide away.

MiXCR was run by TCRdb on the reads, yielding one entry per CDR3 protein. The sample consists of about 46,000 distinct CDR3 sequences, approximately 20% of them appearing once. The TCR originated in a human donor in good health (CMV status not recorded). Some clones in this sample may be carry-over from other donors' samples. The sequencing here drew on CD8+ T cells from cultured PBMCs, taken from culture after CMV antigen stimulation. The chain has TRBV7-8 and TRBJ1-2; the D gene is possibly TRBD1 (5 bases). The CDR3 nucleotides read TGTGCCAGCAGCGACCTGGGGCAGCCCAACTATGGCTACACCTTC. This codes for CASSDLGQPNYGYTF.